The 2 T cell receptor beta chains listed next were all sequenced from one sample in a study of lymphopenia after photon versus proton radiotherapy. Clones were read by immunoSEQ multiplex PCR, and TCRdb kept only the in-frame ones, dropping some. The sample carries about 55,000 clones, roughly 80% recorded once. The input for sequencing was peripheral blood, taken from a patient treated with proton-based radiotherapy. The receptors were gathered from a man in his fifties or sixties with pancreatic cancer.

The V and J genes are TRBV11-2 and TRBJ2-5; weak D call: TRBD2 (5 bases). CDR1 is SGHAT, CDR2 FQNNGV, per germline. The CDR3 has 13 amino acids. Trimming pared 5 bases from V and 3 bases from J, leaving 10 bases between. The CDR3 DNA follows: TGTGCCAGCAGCAGGTTGAGGGAAGAGACCCAGTACTTC. This sequence encodes CASSRLREETQYF. The full variable domain, rest sourced from reference TRBV11-2 and TRBJ2-5, is EAGVAQSPRYKIIEKRQSVAFWCNPISGHATLYWYQQILGQGPKLLIQFQNNGVVDDSQLPKDRFSAERLKGVDSTLKIQPAKLEDSAVYLCASSRLREETQYFGPGTRLLVL.

The chain employs TRBV7-2 and TRBJ2-2; 13 nucleotides agree with TRBD2. The length of the CDR3 is 18 residues. Looked up from germline, CDR1 is SGHTA and CDR2 is FQGNSA. J gave up 5 bases and V 5 bases, and 11 bases lay outside the gene matches. This CDR3 is CASSPRTSGRRGTGELFF. Here the CDR3 DNA reads TGTGCCAGCAGCCCCCGGACTAGCGGGAGACGGGGGACCGGGGAGCTGTTTTTT.